This TCR beta chain was retrieved from a study of blood T cell repertoires in COVID-19. As for the study in general: Some COVID-19 samples were acute and others convalescent; all came from the United States, Italy and Spain. The analysed material was cDNA or gDNA that came from T cells, B-cell-depleted T cells, or PBMCs.

In the original processing: Estimation of nucleated cell counts was performed using reference gene primer amplification. Only in-frame clones appear in the TCRdb table, and some are missing; sequencing was by immunoSEQ multiplex PCR. V and J calls and clone size are given by that table; D and trimming were obtained from the DNA. Of 390,000 or so clones in the sample, around 89% were seen once. The CDR3 runs 13 residues. CDR1 is LNHDA and CDR2 is SQIVND in the germline V gene (reference sequence). With 9 bases removed from V and 3 bases from J, the gap between germline ends came to 14 bases. Material for sequencing was peripheral blood. The chain has TRBV19 and TRBJ1-2, with D possibly TRBD1 on 6 matching bases. The source is a young man with active or convalescent COVID-19. The CDR3 is CASRDTSYYGYTF. The CDR3 DNA follows: TGTGCCAGCCGGGACACGTCTTACTATGGCTACACCTTC.